One and the same sample provided the 8 T cell receptor beta chains below, sequenced in a study of T cells in women clearing cervical HPV infection. Profiled with immunoSEQ multiplex PCR; TCRdb holds only in-frame clones, not every one. The sample has roughly 20,000 clones. Sequences were obtained from blood buffy coat. The receptors originated from a woman between 18 and 70 years old with a cervical HPV16 infection that either progressed to CIN3+ or cleared (not recorded which).

Of note for this clone: The read halts 3 residues ahead of the CDR3 end, with the missing end drawn from the germline J gene. The rearrangement links TRBV9 to TRBJ2-3; TRBD2 matches at 7 bases. The CDR3 consists of 14 residues. Germline loops: CDR1 SGDLS, CDR2 YYNGEE. J gave up 4 bases and V 4 bases, and 6 bases lay outside the gene matches. The sequenced part of the CDR3 DNA is TGTGCCAGCAGCCTAACAGGACTAGCAGATACG. Translated: CASSLTGLADT. Given in full, the CDR3 is CASSLTGLADTQYF. Drawing the rest from reference TRBV9 and TRBJ2-3, the complete variable domain is DSGVTQTPKHLITATGQRVTLRCSPRSGDLSVYWYQQSLDQGLQFLIQYYNGEERAKGNILERFSAQQFPDLHSELNLSSLELGDSALYFCASSLTGLADTQYFGPGTRLTVL.

About this clone: Read coverage stops 3 residues before the CDR3 terminus; the germline J gene supplies the remainder. This sequence joins TRBV7-9 and TRBJ2-2; 8 bases fit TRBD2. The CDR3 has 15 amino acids. CDR1 and CDR2 from the germline V gene are SEHNR and FQNEAQ (reference sequence). V shed 1 base, J shed 4 bases, and the junction held 2 bases outside the gene matches. CDR3 region: CASSLGGGSTGELFF. The CDR3 DNA, read in part, is TGTGCCAGCAGCTTAGGCGGGGGGTCCACCGGGGAG.

To note about this clone: Read coverage stops 3 residues before the CDR3 terminus; the germline J gene supplies the remainder. The chain employs TRBV2 and TRBJ2-2, with 10 bases fitting TRBD1. This CDR3 contains 16 residues. CDR1 SNHLY and CDR2 FYNNEI come from the germline V gene. The sequenced part of the CDR3 DNA is TGTGCCAGCAGCAGGACAGGGGGAGAATATAATTCACCG. Protein product: CASSRTGGEYNSP. In full, the CDR3 reads CASSRTGGEYNSPLFF.

Of note for this clone: One junction end does not reproduce the germline sequence, and a read error may be involved. The read is 3 residues too short to cover the CDR3 end, so that end is filled in from the germline J gene. The rearrangement joins TRBV20-1 to TRBJ2-1, with 10 bases that match TRBD2. This CDR3 region has 14 residues. The germline V gene encodes CDR1 DFQATT and CDR2 SNEGSKA (reference sequence). The CDR3 reads CGAPGLAFLDEQFF. The DNA read from the CDR3 is TGCGGTGCGCCGGGACTAGCGTTTTTAGATGAG.

Comments on this clone: The CDR3 end lies 3 residues beyond the end of the read and is filled in from the germline J gene. The rearrangement joins TRBV3-1 (or the pseudogene TRBV3-2) to TRBJ2-2; the D is unclear. V was clipped by 2 bases and J by 2 bases, with 3 bases between them. The CDR3 has 13 residues. Germline V gene data show CDR1 as LGHDT and CDR2 as YNNKEL (reference sequence). The CDR3 sequence: CASSQSNTGELFF. The DNA read from the CDR3 is TGTGCCAGCAGCCAAAGCAACACCGGGGAG.

Details on this clone: The read terminates 3 residues ahead of where the CDR3 ends, so the germline J gene completes it. The J gene is TRBJ2-7, the V gene TRBV2, with a weak D call TRBD1 (5 bases). This CDR3 region has 13 residues. V shed 7 bases and J shed 1 base, with 11 bases lying between them. The germline gives CDR1 SNHLY, CDR2 FYNNEI. The CDR3 region is CASNQGRSYEQYF. CDR3 DNA (partial): TGTGCCAGCAACCAGGGTCGATCCTACGAG.

With respect to this clone: From the germline J gene comes the end of the CDR3, since the read stops 3 residues before it. The chain has TRBV5-1 and TRBJ1-5, with 9 bases that match TRBD1. CDR3 length equals 15 residues. The germline CDR1 and CDR2 sequences are SGHRS and YFSETQ. V gave up 5 bases and J gave up 0 bases; unmatched junction bases: 3. Incomplete CDR3 DNA: TGCGCCAGCAGAAGGACAGGGGATAGCAATCAGCCC. It yields the protein CASRRTGDSNQP. The CDR3 in full is CASRRTGDSNQPQHF. The full variable domain, completed using reference TRBV5-1 and TRBJ1-5, is KAGVTQTPRYLIKTRGQQVTLSCSPISGHRSVSWYQQTPGQGLQFLFEYFSETQRNKGNFPGRFSGRQFSNSRSEMNVSTLELGDSALYLCASRRTGDSNQPQHFGDGTRLSIL.

On this clone: Read sequence stops 3 residues before the CDR3 end, and the germline J gene provides the missing end. This sequence joins TRBV20-1 and TRBJ2-1; TRBD2 aligns across 9 bases. V trimming: 1 base; J trimming: 2 bases; junction bases outside the gene matches: 6. The CDR3 is 16 residues long. Per germline, CDR1 DFQATT and CDR2 SNEGSKA (reference sequence). CDR3 sequence reads: CSARVWRTSAYNEQFF. Partial CDR3 DNA: TGCAGTGCTAGAGTCTGGCGGACTAGCGCCTACAATGAG.